Each of the 3 T cell receptor beta chains below was sequenced from the same sample in a study of patients and donors after allogeneic stem cell transplantation. TCRdb reprocessed the RT-PCR reads via MiXCR and lists one record per CDR3 protein. The sample has fewer than 250,000 distinct CDR3 sequences; over 12% are singletons. The sequencing input was blood, either unsorted or a sorted T cell fraction (not recorded which). The source of these receptors is a human donor who was either an allogeneic HSCT recipient or a stem cell or donor lymphocyte infusion donor (not recorded which). It is not recorded whose cells these are; they may come from a transplant donor.

This clonotype has ten or more counts. The chain recombines TRBV5-1 with TRBJ2-3; D uncertain. V lost 0 bases and J lost 2, with 10 bases in between. This CDR3 is 15 amino acids long. Germline V CDR1 and CDR2: SGHRS, YFSETQ. The CDR3 nucleotides are TGCGCCAGCAGCTTGGATTTGTTACCCACAGATACGCAGTATTTT. Amino acid sequence: CASSLDLLPTDTQYF.

This sequence joins TRBV21-1 and TRBJ2-7; the table's D call of TRBD2 was not tested on the DNA. TRBV21-1 is a listed pseudogene. The CDR3 consists of 14 residues. The CDR3 spells CASSKKREEREQYF. CDR3 in DNA: TGTGCCAGCAGCAAAAAGCGGGAGGAGCGCGAGCAGTACTTC.

This clonotype was recorded a few times. V usage is TRBV12-3 or TRBV12-4 and J usage is TRBJ1-1; perhaps TRBD1 as D (5 bases). V dropped 3 bases and J dropped 0 bases, with 11 bases sitting between them. CDR3 length: 15 residues. CDR3: CASSFTRGMNTEAFF. The CDR3, as DNA: TGTGCCAGCAGTTTCACGAGGGGCATGAACACTGAAGCTTTCTTT.